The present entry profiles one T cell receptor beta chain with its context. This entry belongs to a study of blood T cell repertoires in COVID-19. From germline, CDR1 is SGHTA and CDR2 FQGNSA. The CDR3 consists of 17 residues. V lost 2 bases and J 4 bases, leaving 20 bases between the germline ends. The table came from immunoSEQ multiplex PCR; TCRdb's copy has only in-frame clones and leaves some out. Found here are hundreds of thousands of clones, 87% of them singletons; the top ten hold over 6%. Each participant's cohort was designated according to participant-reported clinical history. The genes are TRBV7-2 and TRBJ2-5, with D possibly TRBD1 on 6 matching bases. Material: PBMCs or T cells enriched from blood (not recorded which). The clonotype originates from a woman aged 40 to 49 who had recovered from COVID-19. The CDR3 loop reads CASSLIARGVLGETQYF. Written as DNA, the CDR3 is TGTGCCAGCAGCTTAATCGCCAGGGGAGTGTTGGGAGAGACCCAGTACTTC. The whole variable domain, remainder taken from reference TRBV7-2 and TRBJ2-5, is GAGVSQSPSNKVTEKGKDVELRCDPISGHTALYWYRQSLGQGLEFLIYFQGNSAPDKSGLPSDRFSAERTGGSVSTLTIQRTQQEDSAVYLCASSLIARGVLGETQYFGPGTRLLVL.